Listed here is a single TCR beta chain. Its specificity is not known. The data stem from a study of CXCR3-negative and CXCR3-positive naive CD8 T cells. General study results and limits: Whereas both naive subsets had comparably high diversity, memory CD8+ cells had much lower diversity.

CDR3 length: 15 residues. Germline V gene lookup returns CDR1 SEHNR and CDR2 FQNEAQ (reference sequence). Libraries were UMI-labeled 5' RACE TRB cDNA. No DNA is given; TCRdb re-called the 5' RACE reads and lists each CDR3 protein once. The repertoire shows thousands of distinct CDR3 sequences; the top ten hold about 1.7%. Every subset of CD8+ T cells was sorted in triplicate at some 310,000 cells each. The chain joins TRBV7-9 to TRBJ2-3; the D gene TCRdb calls, TRBD2, cannot be checked with no DNA. The source material was naive CXCR3- CD8+ T cells from blood. Subset defined: CD45RO-CCR7+CD27+CD95- naive CD8+ T cells lacking CXCR3 (TNR3-). The TCR comes from a human donor in good health. Some clones in this sample may be carry-over from other donors' samples. CDR3 residues: CASSLDGRKGNTQYF.